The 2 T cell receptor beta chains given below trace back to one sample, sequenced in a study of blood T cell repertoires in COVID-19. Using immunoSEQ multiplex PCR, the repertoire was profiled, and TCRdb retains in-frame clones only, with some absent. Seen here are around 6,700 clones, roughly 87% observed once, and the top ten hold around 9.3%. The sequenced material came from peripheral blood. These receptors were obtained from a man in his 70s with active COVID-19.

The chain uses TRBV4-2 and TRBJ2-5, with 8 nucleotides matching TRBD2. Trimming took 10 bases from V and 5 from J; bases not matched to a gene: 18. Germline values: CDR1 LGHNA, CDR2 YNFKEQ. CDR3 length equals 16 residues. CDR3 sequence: CAIMVRGGRERETQYF. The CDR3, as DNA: TGTGCCATCATGGTTCGGGGGGGACGCGAAAGGGAGACCCAGTACTTC.

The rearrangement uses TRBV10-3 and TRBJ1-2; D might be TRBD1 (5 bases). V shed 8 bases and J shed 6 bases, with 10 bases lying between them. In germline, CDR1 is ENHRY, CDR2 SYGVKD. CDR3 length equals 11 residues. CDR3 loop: CAIAKGNGYTF. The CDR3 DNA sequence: TGTGCCATCGCGAAGGGGAATGGCTACACCTTC.